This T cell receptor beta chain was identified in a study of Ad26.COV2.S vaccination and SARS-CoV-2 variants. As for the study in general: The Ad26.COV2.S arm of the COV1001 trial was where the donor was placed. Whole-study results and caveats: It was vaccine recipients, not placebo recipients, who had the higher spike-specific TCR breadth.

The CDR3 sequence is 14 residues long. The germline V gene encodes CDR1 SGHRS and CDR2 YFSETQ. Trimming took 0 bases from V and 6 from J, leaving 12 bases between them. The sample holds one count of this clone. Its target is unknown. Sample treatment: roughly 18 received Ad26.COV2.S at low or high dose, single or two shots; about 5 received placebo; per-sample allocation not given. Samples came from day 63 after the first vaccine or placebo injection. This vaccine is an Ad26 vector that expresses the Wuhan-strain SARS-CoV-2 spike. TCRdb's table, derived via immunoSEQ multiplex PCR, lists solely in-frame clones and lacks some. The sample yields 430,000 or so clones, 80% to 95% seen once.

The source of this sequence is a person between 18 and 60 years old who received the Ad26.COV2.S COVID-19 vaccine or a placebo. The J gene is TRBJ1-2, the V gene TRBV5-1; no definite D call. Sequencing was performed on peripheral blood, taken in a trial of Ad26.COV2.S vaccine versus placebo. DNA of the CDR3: TGCGCCAGCAGCTTGGAAATGTCCCCAAATGGCTACACCTTC. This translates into CASSLEMSPNGYTF.